This passage covers 7 T cell receptor beta chains from one sample sequenced in a study of T cells in Graves' hyperthyroidism and ophthalmopathy. TCR beta CDR3 regions were amplified from RNA. First-round RT-PCR of the TCR CDR3 relied on the HTBI primer set. TCRdb re-derived calls from the multiplex PCR reads in MiXCR, one entry per CDR3 protein. The table has approximately 690,000 distinct CDR3 sequences, around 21% seen once. Sequencing was performed on blood. These receptors were obtained from a man between 25 and 39 years old with Graves' ophthalmopathy.

This clonotype was seen many times. The chain combines TRBV2 with TRBJ1-6, with 7 bases that match TRBD1. The V gene's germline CDR1 is SNHLY and CDR2 FYNNEI. The CDR3 contains 16 residues. The V and J ends lost 2 bases and 7 bases, in that order; junction bases with no gene match: 8. CDR3 sequence reads: CASSEWRGRRNSPLHF. The CDR3 DNA sequence: TGTGCCAGCAGTGAATGGAGGGGGCGAAGGAATTCACCCCTCCACTTT.

This clonotype appeared many times. The gene calls are TRBV12-3 or TRBV12-4 and TRBJ1-1; no reliable D call. Trimming took off 3 bases at V and 5 bases at J, with 10 bases between the two ends. The CDR3 sequence is 13 residues long. CDR3 bases: TGTGCCAGCAGTTTCACTCCGGGGACTGAAGCTTTCTTT. Its translation: CASSFTPGTEAFF.

As regards this clonotype: A much larger clone differs by one base, so this may be a read error. The chain links TRBV20-1 to TRBJ2-1, with 12 bases identical to TRBD2. The V gene end was trimmed by 3 bases and the J gene end by 3 bases; junction bases not matched to a gene: 3. CDR3 size: 15 residues. From germline, CDR1 is DFQATT and CDR2 SNEGSKA (reference sequence). CDR3 amino acids: CSARGTSGYYNEQFF. DNA of the CDR3: TGCAGTGCTAGGGGGACTAGCGGGTACTACAATGAGCAGTTCTTC.

The V gene is TRBV5-1, the J gene TRBJ2-3, with 7 bases matching TRBD1. There are 16 residues in the CDR3. Germline V gene data show CDR1 as SGHRS and CDR2 as YFSETQ. With V trimmed by 4 bases and J by 3 bases, 11 bases remained unmatched. CDR3 DNA: TGCGCCAGCAGCCGTATCACAGGGGTTCCAACAGATACGCAGTATTTT. Translation gives CASSRITGVPTDTQYF.

This clonotype was recorded only once. The chain recombines TRBV28 with TRBJ2-1; D may be TRBD1 (5 bases). V lost 8 bases and J lost 0, with 8 bases in between. Per germline, CDR1 MDHEN and CDR2 SYDVKM. The CDR3 extends over 13 amino acids. The CDR3 DNA sequence: TGTGCCAGCCGAACAGGCTCCTACAATGAGCAGTTCTTC. Protein: CASRTGSYNEQFF.

The gene calls are TRBV5-1 and TRBJ2-1; 9 nucleotides agree with TRBD2. V lost 4 bases to trimming and J lost 4 bases; unmatched junction nucleotides: 12. There are 17 residues in the CDR3. CDR1 SGHRS and CDR2 YFSETQ come from the germline V gene. CDR3 sequence: CASSTELAGINYNEQFF. CDR3 DNA: TGCGCCAGCAGCACGGAGCTAGCGGGAATTAATTACAATGAGCAGTTCTTC.

This clonotype was detected many times. The chain uses TRBV12-3 or TRBV12-4 and TRBJ2-1; D unresolved. CDR3 length equals 10 residues. V dropped 5 bases and J dropped 5 bases, with 1 base sitting between them. CDR3: CASSDNEQFF. As DNA, the CDR3 is TGTGCCAGCAGTGACAATGAGCAGTTCTTC.